These 3 T cell receptor beta chains share one sample of origin, sequenced in a study of CD8 T cells in ankylosing spondylitis. TCRdb redid the calling of the 5' RACE reads with MiXCR, one entry per CDR3 protein. The table shows about 220,000 distinct CDR3 sequences, with under 30% occurring only once. The sample comprised blood, either unsorted or a sorted T cell fraction (not recorded which). The source of these receptors is a male donor with ankylosing spondylitis or in good health (not recorded which).

This clonotype appeared a few times. The rearrangement uses TRBV20-1 and TRBJ2-1; D gene uncertain. The CDR3 is 11 residues long. Trimming took 3 bases from V and 7 from J, leaving 7 bases between them. The germline CDR1 and CDR2 sequences are DFQATT and SNEGSKA (reference sequence). The chain's CDR3 is CSASRSNEQFF. CDR3 DNA sequence: TGCAGTGCTAGTAGATCGAATGAGCAGTTCTTC.

In this sample, this clonotype turned up many times. This rearrangement joins TRBV10-2 to TRBJ1-2; possible D gene TRBD1, 5 bases. CDR1 and CDR2 from the germline V gene are WSHSY and SAAADI. The CDR3 has 11 residues. V lost 7 bases and J 10 bases, leaving 13 bases between the germline ends. The CDR3 bases are TGCGCCAGCAAGGGATTGGGGGACTACACCTTC. Its protein is CASKGLGDYTF.

This clonotype has ten or more counts. The chain combines TRBV29-1 with TRBJ2-7, with D unresolved. From germline, CDR1 is SQVTM and CDR2 ANQGSEA. The CDR3 length is 14 residues. Trimming removed 4 bases from V and 2 bases from J, with 15 bases in between. CDR3 in amino acids: CSVVDREVPYEQYF. CDR3 sequence (DNA): TGCAGCGTTGTTGATCGTGAGGTTCCCTACGAGCAGTACTTC.